This T cell receptor (beta chain) stems from a study of cytomegalovirus exposure and HLA in healthy donors. Primers included in the PCR were 60 Vbeta and 13 Jbeta primers. Measured with immunoSEQ multiplex PCR; TCRdb has only the in-frame clones, and not every one. The sample lists tens of thousands of clones; 60% to 80% were seen once. This CDR3 has 14 amino acids. Germline loops: CDR1 GTSNPN, CDR2 SVGIG (reference sequence). V lost 1 base to trimming and J lost 4 bases; unmatched junction nucleotides: 1. Study-level points and caveats: Some V segments, TRBV6-2 and TRBV6-3 among them, were indistinguishable and were therefore excluded. Most TCR sequences proved rare, with some public TCRs found in many donors.

Regarding this clone: The antigen is unknown.

Input material: PBMCs. The chain has TRBV30 and TRBJ1-6; the match to TRBD1 covers 7 bases. The clonotype comes from a man in his forties or fifties in good health and CMV-seronegative. As DNA, the CDR3 is TGTGCCTGGAGTGCGGGACAGTATAATTCACCCCTCCACTTT. It translates to CAWSAGQYNSPLHF.